The next 11 T cell receptor beta chains were all read from a single sample in a study of cytotoxic CD8 clonotypes in ibrutinib-treated CLL. Libraries were prepared by immunoSEQ multiplex PCR; TCRdb keeps only in-frame clonotypes and omits some of them. The table records approximately 190,000 clones, 79% of them present only once. The sequencing here drew on PBMCs, taken after 12 months of ibrutinib treatment. These receptors were obtained from a human donor with chronic lymphocytic leukemia.

The chain links TRBV6-5 to TRBJ1-3; 7 positions match TRBD1. V lost 5 bases to trimming and J lost 6 bases; unmatched junction nucleotides: 7. The CDR3 contains 14 residues. The germline V gene has CDR1 MNHEY and CDR2 SVGAGI. CDR3 residues: CASSQQGLANTIYF. For the CDR3, the DNA is TGTGCCAGCAGTCAACAGGGGTTGGCAAACACCATATATTTT.

The chain combines TRBV2 with TRBJ1-2; 9 nucleotides align to TRBD1. V dropped 2 bases and J dropped 8; count of bases not matched to a gene: 6. The germline V gene has CDR1 SNHLY and CDR2 FYNNEI. The CDR3 consists of 14 residues. CDR3 sequence (DNA): TGTGCCAGCAGTGAAATAGGACAGGGGTGGGGCTACACCTTC. Amino acids: CASSEIGQGWGYTF.

The rearrangement links TRBV6-6 to TRBJ2-7, with D perhaps matching TRBD1 or TRBD2 (5 bases each). The germline V gene has CDR1 MNHNY and CDR2 SVGAGI (reference sequence). Trimming pared 5 bases from V and 6 bases from J, leaving 17 bases between. The CDR3 length is 14 residues. The CDR3 spells CASSPSGPTLEQYF. The CDR3 bases are TGTGCCAGCAGTCCCTCGGGACCAACCCTCGAGCAGTACTTC.

The J gene is TRBJ2-1, the V gene TRBV11-2, with a possible D match to TRBD1 (6 bases). The CDR3 totals 17 residues. The V gene lost 5 bases and the J gene lost 0 bases, with 17 bases spanning the gap. Germline CDR1 SGHAT, CDR2 FQNNGV. The CDR3 DNA is TGTGCCAGCAGCCCTGGGACACGCGTGTCCTCCTACAATGAGCAGTTCTTC. As protein: CASSPGTRVSSYNEQFF.

The rearrangement uses TRBV29-1 and TRBJ1-1; 8 bases align to TRBD1. The CDR3 runs to 18 residues. J was trimmed by 2 bases and V by 3 bases; bases with no gene match: 17. Germline V gene lookup returns CDR1 SQVTM and CDR2 ANQGSEA. This chain's CDR3 is CSVEGPTDRGTINTEAFF. The CDR3 DNA sequence: TGCAGCGTTGAGGGGCCTACCGACAGGGGAACCATCAACACTGAAGCTTTCTTT.

This chain joins TRBV4-1 and TRBJ2-5, with unresolved D. Germline CDR1 reads MGHRA; CDR2 reads YSYEKL. This CDR3 has 12 amino acids. Trimming took off 2 bases at V and 4 bases at J, with 5 bases between the two ends. The CDR3 DNA follows: TGCGCCAGCAGCCAAACCCCAGAGACCCAGTACTTC. It translates to CASSQTPETQYF.

The V gene is TRBV12-5, the J gene TRBJ2-1; D might be TRBD1 (6 bases). With 5 bases removed from V and 11 bases from J, the gap between germline ends came to 10 bases. Germline V gene data show CDR1 as LGHNT and CDR2 as FRNRAP. The CDR3 loop spans 11 amino acids. In DNA, the CDR3 is TGTGCTAGTGGTATAGGACAGCAGCAGTTCTTC. Translation: CASGIGQQQFF.

The chain couples TRBV18 to TRBJ1-1; D may be TRBD1 (6 bases). Trimming cost V 3 bases and J 8 bases, with 19 bases left between them. Looked up from germline, CDR1 is KGHSH and CDR2 is LQKENI. The CDR3 covers 15 residues. The CDR3: CASSPRDTSTGEAFF. DNA for the CDR3: TGTGCCAGCTCACCGCGGGACACCTCCACGGGGGAAGCTTTCTTT.

This rearrangement joins TRBV28 to TRBJ2-7; a weak D match, TRBD1 (7 bases). The CDR3 spans 16 residues. V was trimmed by 7 bases and J by 1 base, leaving 20 bases between them. Germline V gene lookup returns CDR1 MDHEN and CDR2 SYDVKM. Here the CDR3 reads CASNPEGAGRSYEQYF. The CDR3 bases are TGTGCCAGCAACCCCGAGGGGGCAGGGAGGTCCTACGAGCAGTACTTC.

The genes are TRBV15 and TRBJ2-1; D may be TRBD2 (6 bases). Between the trimmed V and J ends, which lost 6 bases and 3 bases, there was a span of 15 bases. Germline V gene sequence: CDR1 LNHNV, CDR2 YYDKDF (reference sequence). The CDR3 extends over 15 amino acids. The CDR3 DNA reads TGTGCCACCAGACCCGGGACTCCTTTCTACAATGAGCAGTTCTTC. It codes for CATRPGTPFYNEQFF.

The rearrangement links TRBV21-1 to TRBJ1-2. TRBV21-1 is a pseudogene. The CDR3 is made up of 12 amino acids. The CDR3 here is CASRPGRYGYTF. CDR3 coding DNA: TGTGCCAGCAGGCCGGGGCGCTATGGCTACACCTTC.